These 28 T cell receptor beta chains came from one sample sequenced in a study of OX40 agonist ivuxolimab in advanced cancers. Clones were sequenced by immunoSEQ multiplex PCR, and TCRdb holds only the in-frame ones, with some missing. The sample holds some 90,000 clones, more than 80% seen once. This specimen consisted of CD4+ or CD8+ T cells sorted from blood, obtained in a trial of the OX40 agonist ivuxolimab. Source of these receptors: an adult with an advanced solid tumor such as melanoma, head and neck, liver or kidney cancer.

The chain combines TRBV7-2 with TRBJ1-1, with D hard to call. Germline V CDR1 and CDR2: SGHTA, FQGNSA. V was clipped by 2 bases and J by 7 bases, with 11 bases between them. This CDR3 region has 13 residues. CDR3: CASSLFGSSEAFF. The CDR3 DNA follows: TGTGCCAGCAGCTTATTCGGGAGCAGTGAAGCTTTCTTT.

The chain joins TRBV7-6 to TRBJ2-5; 10 bases map to TRBD2. With the DNA end fitting TRBJ2-7 better, the J assignment may be wrong. Germline-derived CDR1 and CDR2 are SGHVS and FNYEAQ. The CDR3 consists of 15 residues. In nucleotides, the CDR3 is TGTGCCAGCAGCTTAGGGTCTAGCGGGAGCCTCGAGCAGTACTTC. It translates to CASSLGSSGSLEQYF.

The rearrangement uses TRBV5-1 and TRBJ1-1; TRBD1 aligns across 8 bases. V lost 4 bases and J lost 1; bases outside the gene matches: 3. Germline V gene data show CDR1 as SGHRS and CDR2 as YFSETQ. There are 14 residues in the CDR3. The CDR3, as DNA: TGCGCCAGCAGCAAAGGACAGGGGAACACTGAAGCTTTCTTT. It is translated as CASSKGQGNTEAFF.

The chain links TRBV5-1 to TRBJ1-5; D is perhaps TRBD1 (5 bases). Per the germline V gene, CDR1 is SGHRS and CDR2 is YFSETQ. Trimming shortened V by 5 bases and J by 1 base, and 16 bases separated the two germline ends. This CDR3 region has 16 residues. CDR3 sequence (DNA): TGCGCCAGCAGAACAACCGGGACGTACAGCAATCAGCCCCAGCATTTT. As protein: CASRTTGTYSNQPQHF.

This clone was seen a single time. The V and J genes are TRBV5-5 and TRBJ1-2, with a weak D call TRBD1 (6 bases). The length of the CDR3 is 16 residues. V lost 3 bases, J lost 0 bases, and 15 bases lay in between. The V gene's germline CDR1 is SGHKS and CDR2 YYEKEE (reference sequence). The CDR3 DNA is TGTGCCAGCAGCTCCGACAGGATGCTGCCTAACTATGGCTACACCTTC. Protein product: CASSSDRMLPNYGYTF.

This chain links TRBV27 with TRBJ2-2; D is ambiguous. Trimming shortened V by 2 bases and J by 1 base, and 2 bases separated the two germline ends. The CDR3 consists of 13 residues. Germline loops: CDR1 MNHEY, CDR2 SMNVEV (reference sequence). The CDR3 sequence is CASSLKNTGELFF. The DNA for the CDR3 is TGTGCCAGCAGTTTAAAGAACACCGGGGAGCTGTTTTTT.

The chain couples TRBV5-1 to TRBJ2-1, with TRBD2 matching over 10 bases. Germline trimming cut 2 bases from V and 9 bases from J; bases unmatched to any gene: 5. Germline V gene sequence: CDR1 SGHRS, CDR2 YFSETQ. The CDR3 consists of 14 residues. The CDR3 region has the DNA TGCGCCAGCAGCTTAGCGGGAGGGTCTGGTGAGCAGTTCTTC. As protein: CASSLAGGSGEQFF.

The rearrangement joins TRBV19 to TRBJ1-4; TRBD1 matches 7 bases. The CDR3 is 14 amino acids. Germline V lookup: CDR1 LNHDA, CDR2 SQIVND (reference sequence). Germline trimming cut 6 bases from V and 5 bases from J; bases unmatched to any gene: 6. In nucleotides, the CDR3 is TGTGCCAGTAGGGAGGGACAGCTCAATGAAAAACTGTTTTTT. Translated: CASREGQLNEKLFF.

The rearrangement uses TRBV5-4 and TRBJ1-4; 9 bases line up with TRBD1. CDR1 and CDR2 from the germline V gene are SGHNT and YYREEE (reference sequence). The CDR3 has 14 residues. V gave up 0 bases and J gave up 7 bases; unmatched junction bases: 1. This chain's CDR3 is CASSLDRGREKLFF. The CDR3 coding sequence is TGTGCCAGCAGCTTGGACAGGGGGCGTGAAAAACTGTTTTTT.

The chain is built from TRBV7-3 and TRBJ1-2; 8 bases line up with TRBD1. This CDR3 spans 16 amino acids. Germline values: CDR1 SGHTA, CDR2 FQGTGA. The V segment lost 2 bases and the J segment 4 bases; nucleotides outside the gene matches: 9. CDR3 protein: CASSLGQGAAVYGYTF. Here the CDR3 DNA reads TGTGCCAGCAGCTTAGGTCAGGGGGCAGCGGTCTATGGCTACACCTTC.

This chain links TRBV27 with TRBJ1-2; 9 positions match TRBD1. This CDR3 has 16 amino acids. Germline V gene sequence: CDR1 MNHEY, CDR2 SMNVEV (reference sequence). Trimming removed 6 bases from V and 1 base from J; junction bases left unmatched: 9. CDR3 DNA sequence: TGTGCCAGCAGGAGGGGGCCGGGACAGGGTAACTATGGCTACACCTTC. This translates into CASRRGPGQGNYGYTF.

This clone has a single count. This chain connects TRBV18 to TRBJ1-1; no firm D call. The CDR3 length is 13 residues. Trimming shortened V by 4 bases and J by 4 bases, and 10 bases separated the two germline ends. CDR1 is KGHSH and CDR2 is LQKENI in the germline V gene. The chain's CDR3 is CASSLEMATEAFF. Here the CDR3 DNA reads TGTGCCAGCTCACTGGAAATGGCCACTGAAGCTTTCTTT.

The chain links TRBV6-6 to TRBJ2-7, with 8 bases identical to TRBD2. Germline trimming cut 6 bases from V and 6 bases from J; bases unmatched to any gene: 13. Germline V gene data show CDR1 as MNHNY and CDR2 as SVGAGI (reference sequence). This CDR3 comprises 15 residues. CDR3: CASSTLRAGAGEQYF. For the CDR3, the DNA is TGTGCCAGCAGCACCTTAAGAGCGGGAGCTGGCGAGCAGTACTTC.

The genes are TRBV11-2 and TRBJ2-3; no clear D. Germline lookup yields CDR1 SGHAT and CDR2 FQNNGV. The V gene lost 7 bases and the J gene lost 0 bases, with 11 bases spanning the gap. The CDR3 sequence is 14 residues long. The CDR3 protein is CASTKGMSTDTQYF. CDR3 in DNA: TGTGCCAGCACCAAGGGAATGAGCACAGATACGCAGTATTTT.

This chain connects TRBV29-1 to TRBJ2-1; 7 nucleotides line up with TRBD2. The CDR3 is made up of 12 amino acids. V lost 7 bases and J lost 13; bases outside the gene matches: 13. Germline V gene lookup returns CDR1 SQVTM and CDR2 ANQGSEA. The CDR3 spells CSGRDGGGDQFF. The CDR3 DNA reads TGCAGCGGGAGGGACGGCGGGGGTGATCAGTTCTTC.

This clone was detected only a few times. V usage is TRBV7-9 and J usage is TRBJ1-1; tentatively, D is TRBD1 (5 bases). CDR1 is SEHNR and CDR2 is FQNEAQ in the germline V gene (reference sequence). Between the trimmed V and J ends, which lost 6 bases and 4 bases, there was a span of 12 bases. CDR3 length equals 13 residues. Written as DNA, the CDR3 is TGTGCCAGCAGGCCCAGGGTGGGCACTGAAGCTTTCTTT. Its protein product is CASRPRVGTEAFF.

The chain couples TRBV28 to TRBJ2-1; TRBD1 might be the D (5 bases). Germline loops: CDR1 MDHEN, CDR2 SYDVKM. V was trimmed by 5 bases and J by 7 bases, leaving 18 bases between them. The CDR3 covers 15 residues. The CDR3 bases are TGTGCCAGCAGTCCAGGGTTAACGGAGAGGAATGAGCAGTTCTTC. It encodes CASSPGLTERNEQFF.

J is TRBJ2-7 and V is TRBV11-2; TRBD1 aligns across 7 bases. J gave up 6 bases and V 5 bases, and 10 bases lay outside the gene matches. The length of the CDR3 is 14 residues. CDR1 is SGHAT and CDR2 is FQNNGV in the germline V gene. The CDR3 nucleotides are TGTGCCAGCAGCCCCCCCGACAGGGCCCGCGAGCAGTACTTC. Its protein is CASSPPDRAREQYF.

The J gene is TRBJ2-2, the V gene TRBV10-3, with D uncertain. Germline CDR1 and CDR2: ENHRY and SYGVKD. V lost 11 bases and J 7 bases, leaving 11 bases between the germline ends. CDR3 size: 11 residues. CDR3 DNA: TGTGCCTTTCCGCACTACGGGGAGCTGTTTTTT. The encoded protein is CAFPHYGELFF.

The gene calls are TRBV18 and TRBJ1-2, with D possibly being TRBD1 (6 bases). Looked up from germline, CDR1 is KGHSH and CDR2 is LQKENI. V dropped 2 bases and J dropped 7 bases, with 14 bases sitting between them. This CDR3 has 14 residues. The CDR3, as DNA: TGTGCCAGCTCACCAATGGAGGGGGGTAGTGGCTACACCTTC. Translated, it gives CASSPMEGGSGYTF.

The chain joins TRBV5-4 to TRBJ2-7; D is ambiguous. This CDR3 spans 12 amino acids. The V end was cut by 0 bases, the J end by 6 bases, with 7 bases between. Germline CDR1 reads SGHNT; CDR2 reads YYREEE (reference sequence). The CDR3 sequence: CASSLDRGEQYF. CDR3 coding DNA: TGTGCCAGCAGCTTGGACCGTGGCGAGCAGTACTTC.

The sample holds a few counts of this clone. The chain joins TRBV30 to TRBJ1-2, with D hard to call. Per germline, CDR1 GTSNPN and CDR2 SVGIG (reference sequence). The germline V and J ends were trimmed by 1 base and 7 bases, with 4 bases remaining between them. The length of the CDR3 is 10 residues. Written as DNA, the CDR3 is TGTGCCTGGAGTGGGTTTGGCTACACCTTC. It encodes CAWSGFGYTF.

This rearrangement joins TRBV19 to TRBJ2-7; 10 nucleotides line up with TRBD1. In germline, CDR1 is LNHDA, CDR2 SQIVND (reference sequence). V lost 6 bases to trimming and J lost 4 bases; unmatched junction nucleotides: 15. This CDR3 has 17 residues. Written as DNA, the CDR3 is TGTGCCAGTAGCTCACGAGGCGGACAGGGGGATGGTTACGAGCAGTACTTC. Translating it yields CASSSRGGQGDGYEQYF.

The chain uses TRBV7-8 and TRBJ1-2; 8 bases line up with TRBD1. Trimming at V came to 1 base and at J to 4 bases, leaving 5 bases not matched to a gene. The CDR3 spans 15 residues. Germline loops: CDR1 SGHVS, CDR2 FQNEAQ. The CDR3 here is CASSLGTGITYGYTF. CDR3 coding DNA: TGTGCCAGCAGCTTAGGGACAGGGATAACCTATGGCTACACCTTC. Based on the CDR3 plus reference TRBV7-8 and TRBJ1-2, the full variable domain is GAGVSQSPRYKVAKRGQDVALRCDPISGHVSLFWYQQALGQGPEFLTYFQNEAQLDKSGLPSDRFFAERPEGSVSTLKIQRTQQEDSAVYLCASSLGTGITYGYTFGSGTRLTVV.

This clone was detected a few times. V and J are TRBV28 and TRBJ1-5; perhaps TRBD1 as D (6 bases). V lost 5 bases to trimming and J lost 0 bases, with 8 bases between them. This CDR3 spans 14 amino acids. Germline V gene data show CDR1 as MDHEN and CDR2 as SYDVKM. This chain's CDR3 is CASSGGHSNQPQHF. The CDR3 region has the DNA TGTGCCAGCAGTGGGGGCCATAGCAATCAGCCCCAGCATTTT. Full variable domain (missing parts from reference TRBV28 and TRBJ1-5): DVKVTQSSRYLVKRTGEKVFLECVQDMDHENMFWYRQDPGLGLRLIYFSYDVKMKEKGDIPEGYSVSREKKERFSLILESASTNQTSMYLCASSGGHSNQPQHFGDGTRLSIL.

J is TRBJ2-7 and V is TRBV19; a possible D gene is TRBD2 (5 bases). Germline CDR1 reads LNHDA; CDR2 reads SQIVND (reference sequence). Trimming pared 3 bases from V and 7 bases from J, leaving 16 bases between. The length of the CDR3 is 14 residues. CDR3 sequence reads: CASSMGATLGEQYF. The CDR3 DNA reads TGTGCCAGTAGTATGGGAGCGACGCTTGGTGAGCAGTACTTC.

The CDR3 sequence: CASSPQYEQFF. The CDR3, as DNA: TGTGCCAGCTCACCCCAATATGAGCAGTTCTTC. The V gene is TRBV18, the J gene TRBJ2-1; D not resolved. The CDR3 sequence is 11 residues long. Germline CDR1 KGHSH, CDR2 LQKENI. The germline V and J ends were trimmed by 3 bases and 8 bases, with 5 bases remaining between them.

The V and J genes are TRBV6-4 and TRBJ1-1; 9 bases fit TRBD1. The CDR3 has 14 residues. Germline CDR1 reads MRHNA; CDR2 reads SNTAGT. The trim removed 6 bases at V and 10 bases at J, leaving 12 bases unmatched. CDR3 nucleotides: TGTGCCAGCAGCCGGACAGGGGACCGTTCAACAGCTTTCTTT. This gives the protein CASSRTGDRSTAFF.